This T cell receptor beta chain derives from a study of shared clonotypes between healthy human individuals. The CDR3 totals 14 residues. V shed 4 bases and J shed 2 bases, with 12 bases lying between them. The V gene's germline CDR1 is SGHVS and CDR2 FNYEAQ. The study, taken as a whole, reports: The naive CD4 repertoires of a handful of donors were compared, and about 5% of clonotypes were shared.

Naive CD8 cells lacked CD45RO, underwent positive selection for CCR7 and left out terminally differentiated effector memory CD45RA+ cells. As concerns this clone: What it recognizes is unknown.

Across several immunoSEQ plates, the genomic DNA of each subset was split evenly. Profiled with immunoSEQ multiplex PCR; TCRdb holds only in-frame clones, not every one. Among just over 2,000,000 clones listed, about 95% were seen once. The chain is built from TRBV7-6 and TRBJ2-7; maybe TRBD1 (6 bases). The origin of this receptor is a man between 18 and 29 years old in good health. The sequenced sample consisted of naive CD8+ T cells sorted from blood. This chain's CDR3 is CASSSRAGAYEQYF. As DNA, the CDR3 is TGTGCCAGCAGCTCGAGGGCAGGGGCCTACGAGCAGTACTTC. Combining the CDR3 with reference TRBV7-6 and TRBJ2-7 gives the whole variable domain GAGVSQSPRYKVTKRGQDVALRCDPISGHVSLYWYRQALGQGPEFLTYFNYEAQQDKSGLPNDRFSAERPEGSISTLTIQRTEQRDSAMYRCASSSRAGAYEQYFGPGTRLTVT.